Shown below are 10 T cell receptor beta chains from a single sample sequenced in a study of blood T cell repertoires in COVID-19. Sequencing used immunoSEQ multiplex PCR; TCRdb keeps in-frame clones, though not all of them. The sample carries 150,000 or so clones, around 75% recorded once. The sample comprised peripheral blood. The origin of the receptors is a woman aged 70-85 years with COVID-19, enrolled during active disease.

The rearrangement links TRBV19 to TRBJ2-2; 10 nucleotides line up with TRBD1. The CDR3 consists of 15 residues. Germline V gene lookup returns CDR1 LNHDA and CDR2 SQIVND (reference sequence). V lost 6 bases to trimming and J lost 7 bases; unmatched junction nucleotides: 8. The DNA for the CDR3 is TGTGCCAGTAGCCGGACAGGGGGAGGGCACGGGGAGCTGTTTTTT. Encoded protein: CASSRTGGGHGELFF.

The chain uses TRBV7-2 and TRBJ2-7, with 10 bases identical to TRBD1. Per germline, CDR1 SGHTA and CDR2 FQGNSA. The CDR3 covers 15 residues. J gave up 1 base and V 2 bases, and 2 bases lay outside the gene matches. Here the CDR3 reads CASSLTGQGSYEQYF. In nucleotides, the CDR3 is TGTGCCAGCAGCTTAACGGGACAGGGGTCCTACGAGCAGTACTTC.

The chain recombines TRBV19 with TRBJ2-2, with TRBD2 as a possible D gene (6 bases). Germline-derived CDR1 and CDR2 are LNHDA and SQIVND (reference sequence). The CDR3 length is 14 residues. Trimming took off 5 bases at V and 5 bases at J, with 12 bases between the two ends. As DNA, the CDR3 is TGTGCCAGTAGTGGGGGGACGGGGACCGGGGAGCTGTTTTTT. It is translated as CASSGGTGTGELFF. The full variable domain, with the rest looked up from reference TRBV19 and TRBJ2-2, is DGGITQSPKYLFRKEGQNVTLSCEQNLNHDAMYWYRQDPGQGLRLIYYSQIVNDFQKGDIAEGYSVSREKKESFPLTVTSAQKNPTAFYLCASSGGTGTGELFFGEGSRLTVL.

The chain couples TRBV6-5 to TRBJ2-5; no clear D gene. The germline V and J ends were trimmed by 6 bases and 0 bases, with 11 bases remaining between them. Germline loops: CDR1 MNHEY, CDR2 SVGAGI. The CDR3 covers 14 residues. CDR3 sequence (DNA): TGTGCCAGCAGCCTCCTAGAGAACCAAGAGACCCAGTACTTC. This encodes CASSLLENQETQYF.

The chain has TRBV3-1 (or the pseudogene TRBV3-2) and TRBJ2-1, with 8 bases lining up with TRBD1. Germline V gene data show CDR1 as LGHDT and CDR2 as YNNKEL (reference sequence). The CDR3 loop spans 13 amino acids. J was trimmed by 9 bases and V by 1 base; bases with no gene match: 2. CDR3 protein: CASSQGTGREQFF. The CDR3 region has the DNA TGTGCCAGCAGCCAAGGGACAGGGCGTGAGCAGTTCTTC.

The V gene is TRBV7-8, the J gene TRBJ1-1; tentatively, D is TRBD1 (5 bases). CDR3 length equals 16 residues. CDR1 and CDR2 from the germline V gene are SGHVS and FQNEAQ. V lost 2 bases and J 1 base, leaving 14 bases between the germline ends. In nucleotides, the CDR3 is TGTGCCAGCAGCTTATCCTCCTGGGGGGGGAACACTGAAGCTTTCTTT. Protein sequence: CASSLSSWGGNTEAFF.

The V call is TRBV2, the J call TRBJ2-7; perhaps TRBD2 as D (6 bases). The CDR3 sequence is 14 residues long. V was clipped by 6 bases and J by 0 bases, with 12 bases between them. The germline V gene encodes CDR1 SNHLY and CDR2 FYNNEI. In nucleotides, the CDR3 is TGTGCCAGCAGGACGGGGACTGTCTCCTACGAGCAGTACTTC. This sequence encodes CASRTGTVSYEQYF.

This rearrangement joins TRBV24-1 to TRBJ1-2; 11 nucleotides align to TRBD1. The CDR3 runs to 16 residues. Trimming cost V 4 bases and J 4 bases; bases outside gene matches: 7. Germline V gene sequence: CDR1 KGHDR, CDR2 SFDVKD. The DNA of the CDR3 is TGTGCCACCAGTGACCCAGGGACAGGGGGAGGCTATGGCTACACCTTC. Amino acids: CATSDPGTGGGYGYTF.

The sample holds one count of this clone. This chain connects TRBV29-1 to TRBJ1-1; TRBD1 matches 9 bases. Germline V lookup: CDR1 SQVTM, CDR2 ANQGSEA. The V gene end was trimmed by 6 bases and the J gene end by 0 bases; junction bases not matched to a gene: 2. The CDR3 contains 13 residues. The CDR3 DNA follows: TGCAGCGTCCGGGACAGGGTGAACACTGAAGCTTTCTTT. It is translated as CSVRDRVNTEAFF.

This clone appeared a few times. V is TRBV28 and J is TRBJ1-2, with 9 bases that match TRBD1. J was trimmed by 4 bases and V by 5 bases; bases with no gene match: 8. Germline loops: CDR1 MDHEN, CDR2 SYDVKM. The CDR3 length is 15 residues. This CDR3 reads CASSPPGTGSYGYTF. CDR3 bases: TGTGCCAGCAGTCCCCCCGGGACAGGGAGCTATGGCTACACCTTC.